Each of the 4 T cell receptor beta chains below was sequenced from the same sample in a study of T cells in tuberculosis. Produced via immunoSEQ multiplex PCR; TCRdb's table is partial and in-frame only. This table has some 26,000 clones, roughly nine tenths appearing once. The sample comprised PBMCs. The source is a donor aged 10-29 years with latent tuberculosis or without tuberculosis infection. Some clones in this sample may be carry-over from other donors' samples.

The rearrangement links TRBV2 to TRBJ2-7; 7 bases agree with TRBD2. With 8 bases clipped from V and 1 base from J, the junction kept 11 bases outside the gene matches. Germline CDR1 and CDR2: SNHLY and FYNNEI. The CDR3 covers 15 residues. This CDR3 is CASVFGRARSYEQYF. The CDR3 DNA sequence: TGTGCCAGCGTTTTTGGGAGGGCTCGATCCTACGAGCAGTACTTC.

This chain uses TRBV5-1 with TRBJ2-7; unclear D gene. CDR3 length equals 12 residues. Deletions cut 0 bases from V and 4 bases from J, with 5 bases between. The germline CDR1 and CDR2 sequences are SGHRS and YFSETQ. In nucleotides, the CDR3 is TGCGCCAGCAGCTTGGGAGCATACGAGCAGTACTTC. Amino acids: CASSLGAYEQYF. Full variable domain (rest looked up from reference TRBV5-1 and TRBJ2-7): KAGVTQTPRYLIKTRGQQVTLSCSPISGHRSVSWYQQTPGQGLQFLFEYFSETQRNKGNFPGRFSGRQFSNSRSEMNVSTLELGDSALYLCASSLGAYEQYFGPGTRLTVT.

This rearrangement joins TRBV6-1 to TRBJ1-2; 10 bases line up with TRBD1. J gave up 3 bases and V 6 bases, and 7 bases lay outside the gene matches. Germline CDR1 is MNHNS and CDR2 is SASEGT. The length of the CDR3 is 15 residues. The CDR3 protein is CASSWGGTGDYGYTF. The DNA for the CDR3 is TGTGCCAGCAGCTGGGGGGGGACAGGGGACTATGGCTACACCTTC.

The CDR3 DNA sequence: TGTGCCTGGAGTGTAACAGCCTACAATGAGCAGTTCTTC. As protein: CAWSVTAYNEQFF. The J gene is TRBJ2-1, the V gene TRBV30; no definite D call. This CDR3 spans 13 amino acids. Trimming cost V 0 bases and J 2 bases, with 5 bases left between them. Per the germline V gene, CDR1 is GTSNPN and CDR2 is SVGIG (reference sequence).